A selection of T cell receptor beta chains follows, all from one sample in a study of CD8+CD57+ T cells in acquired aplastic anemia. TCRdb called the reads again in MiXCR, with one record for every CDR3 protein. This sample has 150,000 or so distinct CDR3 sequences, with around 48% found just once. Material: sorted CD4+, CD8+, or CD8+CD57+ T cells (not recorded which) from PBMCs. All receptors come from a human donor with aplastic anemia. The CDR3 runs from the conserved cysteine through the conserved F or W. The D gene is left open where the match is weak. Part of the rows lack a size; the others show once, few, many or a class for expanded clones.

J gene,clone size,V gene,D gene,CDR3 protein,CDR3 DNA
TRBJ1-1,few,TRBV4-2,NA,CASSQDGGLGGNTEAFF,TGTGCCAGCAGCCAAGACGGAGGGCTGGGGGGGAACACTGAAGCTTTCTTT
TRBJ2-7,many,TRBV7-2,NA,CASSPSGTDALEQYF,TGTGCCAGCAGCCCATCTGGGACTGACGCCCTCGAGCAGTACTTC
TRBJ1-1,NA,TRBV11-2,NA,CASSFTGGEAFF,TGTGCCAGCAGCTTTACAGGCGGTGAAGCTTTCTTT
TRBJ2-1,NA,TRBV19,TRBD2,CASSLLAAGQFF,TGTGCCAGTAGTCTACTAGCGGCAGGGCAGTTCTTC
TRBJ2-5,NA,TRBV2,NA,CASSDGVGWGQETQYF,TGTGCCAGCAGTGACGGGGTAGGGTGGGGCCAAGAGACCCAGTACTTC
TRBJ1-2,NA,TRBV25-1,NA,CAWSDLPSGQRGYTF,TGTGCCTGGAGTGACCTCCCCTCGGGGCAACGGGGCTACACCTTC
TRBJ1-5,many,TRBV4-1,TRBD1,CATGTAGVNQPQHF,TGCGCCACCGGGACAGCGGGAGTCAATCAGCCCCAGCATTTT
TRBJ2-3,many,TRBV5-1,TRBD2,CASSYSGTPDTQYF,TGCGCCAGCAGCTATAGCGGGACACCAGATACGCAGTATTTT
TRBJ1-5,NA,TRBV10-2,TRBD1,CASSEWGGGDEPQHF,TGCGCCAGCAGTGAGTGGGGAGGGGGCGATGAGCCCCAGCATTTT
TRBJ1-6,NA,TRBV20-1,NA,CSATTGTGSPLHF,TGCAGTGCAACTACCGGGACGGGCTCACCCCTCCACTTT
TRBJ2-5,once,TRBV7-2,TRBD1,CASSSEGQGRQETQYF,TGTGCCAGCAGCTCAGAAGGACAGGGAAGGCAAGAGACCCAGTACTTC
TRBJ2-7,few,TRBV25-1,NA,CASSESQGGAYEQYF,TGTGCCAGCAGTGAATCCCAGGGGGGGGCCTACGAGCAGTACTTC
TRBJ1-1,many,TRBV5-1,NA,CASSLSRPGGTEAFF,TGCGCCAGCAGCTTGAGTCGACCAGGAGGAACTGAAGCTTTCTTT
TRBJ1-1,NA,TRBV2,TRBD1,CASSRDRTLLSNTEAFF,TGTGCCAGCAGTCGGGACAGAACATTACTATCGAACACTGAAGCTTTCTTT
TRBJ2-7,NA,TRBV9,NA,CASSVDPVPNGQYF,TGTGCCAGCAGCGTAGATCCCGTACCGAACGGGCAGTACTTC
TRBJ2-7,NA,TRBV24-1,TRBD2,CATSLAGGEQYF,TGTGCCACCAGTCTAGCGGGAGGCGAGCAGTACTTC
TRBJ1-1,few,TRBV30,NA,CAWSPDGQNTEAFF,TGTGCCTGGAGTCCGGACGGTCAAAACACTGAAGCTTTCTTT
TRBJ2-3,many,TRBV5-1,TRBD2,CASSPGLAGGGSSDTQYF,TGCGCCAGCAGCCCTGGCCTAGCGGGAGGGGGAAGTTCAGATACGCAGTATTTT
TRBJ2-1,once,TRBV12-3/TRBV12-4,NA,CASKPLQEEQFF,TGTGCCAGCAAGCCCTTACAGGAAGAGCAGTTCTTC
TRBJ1-2,NA,TRBV10-3,TRBD1,CASSYETGALYGYTF,TGTGCCAGCAGTTACGAGACAGGGGCTCTATATGGCTACACCTTC
TRBJ2-5,NA,TRBV20-1,NA,CSARYMPETQYF,TGCAGTGCTAGGTATATGCCTGAGACCCAGTACTTC
TRBJ2-7,NA,TRBV7-9,NA,CASSLSFRYEQYF,TGTGCCAGCAGCTTATCGTTTCGCTACGAGCAGTACTTC
TRBJ1-1,many,TRBV6-1,NA,CASKAGRNTEAFF,TGTGCCAGCAAGGCAGGTCGGAACACTGAAGCTTTCTTT
TRBJ2-5,NA,TRBV18,TRBD2,CASSPLNSGTTQETQYF,TGTGCCAGCTCACCACTGAATAGCGGGACCACCCAAGAGACCCAGTACTTC
TRBJ2-7,once,TRBV7-8,NA,CASSLLGSKGPSYEQYF,TGTGCCAGCAGCTTATTGGGGTCGAAGGGACCCTCCTACGAGCAGTACTTC
TRBJ2-3,many,TRBV20-1,NA,CSARGVAPTDTQYF,TGCAGTGCTCGAGGTGTGGCTCCCACAGATACGCAGTATTTT
TRBJ2-1,NA,TRBV20-1,NA,CSARPGWGEQFF,TGCAGTGCTAGGCCGGGCTGGGGCGAGCAGTTCTTC
TRBJ2-5,NA,TRBV5-6,TRBD2,CASSFPSGGKTQYF,TGTGCCAGCAGCTTCCCTAGCGGGGGAAAGACCCAGTACTTC
TRBJ1-2,many,TRBV29-1,TRBD1,CSGRTGSAGYTF,TGCAGCGGACGGACAGGGAGCGCTGGCTACACCTTC
TRBJ2-1,few,TRBV24-1,TRBD2,CATSGGPIPFSEQFF,TGTGCCACCTCGGGAGGCCCCATTCCCTTTAGTGAGCAGTTCTTC
TRBJ2-7,many,TRBV19,TRBD2,CASSMSSGRGVGAEQYF,TGTGCCAGTAGTATGTCTAGCGGGAGGGGAGTGGGGGCCGAGCAGTACTTC
TRBJ2-7,few,TRBV10-3,NA,CAISVGRESYEQYF,TGTGCCATCAGTGTAGGCAGGGAGAGCTACGAGCAGTACTTC
TRBJ2-1,NA,TRBV6-1,TRBD2,CASISGLAGGPGNEQFF,TGTGCCAGCATCTCGGGACTAGCGGGAGGGCCAGGTAATGAGCAGTTCTTC
TRBJ1-6,many,TRBV5-6,NA,CASSLSGVRNSPLHF,TGTGCCAGCAGCTTATCAGGGGTGAGGAATTCACCCCTCCACTTT
TRBJ2-3,many,TRBV12-3/TRBV12-4,NA,CASSNTDTQYF,TGTGCCAGCAGCAATACAGATACGCAGTATTTT
TRBJ1-4,many,TRBV20-1,NA,CSASQGRTNEKLFF,TGCAGTGCTTCTCAGGGGAGAACTAATGAAAAACTGTTTTTT